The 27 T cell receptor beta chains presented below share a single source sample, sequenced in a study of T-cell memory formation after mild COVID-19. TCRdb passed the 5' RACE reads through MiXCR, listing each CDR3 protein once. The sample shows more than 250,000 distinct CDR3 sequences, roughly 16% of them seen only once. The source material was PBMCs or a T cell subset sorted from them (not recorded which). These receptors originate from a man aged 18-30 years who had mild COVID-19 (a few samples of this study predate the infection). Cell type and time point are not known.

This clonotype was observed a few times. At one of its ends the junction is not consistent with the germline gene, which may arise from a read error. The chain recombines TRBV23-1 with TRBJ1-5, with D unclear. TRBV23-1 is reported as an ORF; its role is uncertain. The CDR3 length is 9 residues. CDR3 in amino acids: CASIQPQHF. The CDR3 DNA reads TGCGCCAGCATTCAGCCCCAGCATTTT.

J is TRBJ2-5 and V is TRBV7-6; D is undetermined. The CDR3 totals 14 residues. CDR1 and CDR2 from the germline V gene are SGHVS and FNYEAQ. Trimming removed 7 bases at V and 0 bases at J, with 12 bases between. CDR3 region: CASTESADQETQYF. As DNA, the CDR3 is TGTGCCAGCACCGAAAGCGCCGACCAAGAGACCCAGTACTTC.

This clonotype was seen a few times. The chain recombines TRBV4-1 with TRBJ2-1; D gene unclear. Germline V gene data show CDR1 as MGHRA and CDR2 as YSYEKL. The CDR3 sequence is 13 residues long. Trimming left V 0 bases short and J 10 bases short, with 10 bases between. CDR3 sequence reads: CASSQDRSREQFF. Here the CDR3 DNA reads TGCGCCAGCAGCCAAGATCGAAGTAGGGAGCAGTTCTTC.

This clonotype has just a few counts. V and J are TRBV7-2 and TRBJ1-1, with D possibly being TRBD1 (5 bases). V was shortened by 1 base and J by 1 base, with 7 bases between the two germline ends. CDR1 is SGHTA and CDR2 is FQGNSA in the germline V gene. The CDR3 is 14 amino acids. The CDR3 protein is CASSLVTENTEAFF. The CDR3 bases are TGTGCCAGCAGCTTAGTGACAGAGAACACTGAAGCTTTCTTT.

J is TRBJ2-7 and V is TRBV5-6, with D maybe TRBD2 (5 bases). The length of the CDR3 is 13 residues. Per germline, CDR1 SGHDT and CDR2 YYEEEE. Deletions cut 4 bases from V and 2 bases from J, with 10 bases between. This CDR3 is CASSVRDTYEQYV. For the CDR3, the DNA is TGTGCCAGCAGCGTACGGGATACCTACGAGCAGTACGTC.

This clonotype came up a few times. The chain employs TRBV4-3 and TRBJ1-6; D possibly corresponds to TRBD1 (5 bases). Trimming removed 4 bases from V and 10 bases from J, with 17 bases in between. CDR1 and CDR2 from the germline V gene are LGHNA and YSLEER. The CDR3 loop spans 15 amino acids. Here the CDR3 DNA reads TGCGCCAGCAGCCGGACGATGGGGGGTCCATCACCCCTCCACTTT. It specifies CASSRTMGGPSPLHF.

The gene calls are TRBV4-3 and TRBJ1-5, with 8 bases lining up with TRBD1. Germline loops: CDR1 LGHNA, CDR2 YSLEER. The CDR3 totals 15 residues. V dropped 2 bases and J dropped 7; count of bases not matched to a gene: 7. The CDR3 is CASSQLRTGSQPQHF. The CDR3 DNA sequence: TGCGCCAGCAGCCAACTCAGGACAGGGAGCCAGCCCCAGCATTTT.

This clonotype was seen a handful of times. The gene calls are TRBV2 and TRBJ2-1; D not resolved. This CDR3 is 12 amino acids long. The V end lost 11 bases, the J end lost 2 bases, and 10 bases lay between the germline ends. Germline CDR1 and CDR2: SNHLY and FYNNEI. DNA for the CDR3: TGTGCCGGGTGGGTGGCCTACAATGAGCAGTTCTTC. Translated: CAGWVAYNEQFF.

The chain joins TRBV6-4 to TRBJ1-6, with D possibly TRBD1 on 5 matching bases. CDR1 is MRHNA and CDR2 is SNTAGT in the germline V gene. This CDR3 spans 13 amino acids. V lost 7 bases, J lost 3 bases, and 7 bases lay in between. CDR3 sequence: CASKQDYNSPLHF. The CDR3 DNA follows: TGTGCCAGCAAACAGGACTATAATTCACCCCTCCACTTT.

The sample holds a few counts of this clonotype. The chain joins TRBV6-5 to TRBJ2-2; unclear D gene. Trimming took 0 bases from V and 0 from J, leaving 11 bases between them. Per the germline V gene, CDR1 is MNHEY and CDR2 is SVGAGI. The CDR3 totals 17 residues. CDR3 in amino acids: CASSYSQMGANTGELFF. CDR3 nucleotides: TGTGCCAGCAGTTACTCGCAAATGGGCGCGAACACCGGGGAGCTGTTTTTT.

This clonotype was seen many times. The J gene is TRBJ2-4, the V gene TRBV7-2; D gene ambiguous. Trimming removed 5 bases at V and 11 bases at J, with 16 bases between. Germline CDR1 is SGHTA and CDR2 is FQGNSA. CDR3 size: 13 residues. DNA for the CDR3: TGTGCCAGCAGCCCGAATCTACCAAAGGTTCAGTACTTC. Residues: CASSPNLPKVQYF.

The chain's CDR3 is CASSLSRATQYF. As DNA, the CDR3 is TGTGCCAGCAGTTTATCCCGAGCTACGCAGTATTTT. V is TRBV28 and J is TRBJ2-3; D not certain. CDR1 MDHEN and CDR2 SYDVKM come from the germline V gene. CDR3 size: 12 residues. Between the trimmed V and J ends, which lost 1 base and 8 bases, there was a span of 7 bases.

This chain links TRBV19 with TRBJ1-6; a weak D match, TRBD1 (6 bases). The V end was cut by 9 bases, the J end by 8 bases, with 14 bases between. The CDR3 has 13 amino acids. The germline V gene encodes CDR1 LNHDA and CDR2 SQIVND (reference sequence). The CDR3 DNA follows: TGTGCCAGCTCCGGGACACCTTATTCACCCCTCCACTTT. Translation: CASSGTPYSPLHF.

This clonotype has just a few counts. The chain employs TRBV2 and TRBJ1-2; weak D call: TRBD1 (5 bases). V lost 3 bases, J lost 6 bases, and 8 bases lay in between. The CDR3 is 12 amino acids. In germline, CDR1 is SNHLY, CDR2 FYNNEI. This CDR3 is CASSEGPNGYTF. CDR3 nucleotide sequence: TGTGCCAGCAGTGAGGGGCCTAATGGCTACACCTTC. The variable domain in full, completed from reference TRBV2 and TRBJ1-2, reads EPEVTQTPSHQVTQMGQEVILRCVPISNHLYFYWYRQILGQKVEFLVSFYNNEISEKSEIFDDQFSVERPDGSNFTLKIRSTKLEDSAMYFCASSEGPNGYTFGSGTRLTVV.

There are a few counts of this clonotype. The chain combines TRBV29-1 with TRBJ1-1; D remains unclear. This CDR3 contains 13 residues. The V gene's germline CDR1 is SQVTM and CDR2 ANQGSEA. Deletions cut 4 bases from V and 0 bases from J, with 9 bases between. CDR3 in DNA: TGCAGCGTTGCCATCGGCATGAACACTGAAGCTTTCTTT. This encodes CSVAIGMNTEAFF.

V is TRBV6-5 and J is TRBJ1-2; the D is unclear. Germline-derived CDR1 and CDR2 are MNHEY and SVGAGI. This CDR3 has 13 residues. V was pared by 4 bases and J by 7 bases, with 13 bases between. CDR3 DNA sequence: TGTGCCAGCAGTTCCCCAACCGCTAGTGGCTACACCTTC. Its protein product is CASSSPTASGYTF.

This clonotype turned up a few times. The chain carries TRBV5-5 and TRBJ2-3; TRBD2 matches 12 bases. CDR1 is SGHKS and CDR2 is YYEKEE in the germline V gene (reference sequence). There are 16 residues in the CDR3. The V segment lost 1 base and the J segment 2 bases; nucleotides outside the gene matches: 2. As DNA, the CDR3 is TGTGCCAGCAGCTTGACTAGCGGGGGGATCACAGATACGCAGTATTTT. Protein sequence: CASSLTSGGITDTQYF.

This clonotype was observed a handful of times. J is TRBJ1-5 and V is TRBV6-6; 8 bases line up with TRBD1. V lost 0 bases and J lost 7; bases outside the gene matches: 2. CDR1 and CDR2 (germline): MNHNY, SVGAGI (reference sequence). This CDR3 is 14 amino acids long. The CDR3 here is CASSYSDRAQPQHF. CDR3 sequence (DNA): TGTGCCAGCAGTTACTCGGACAGGGCCCAGCCCCAGCATTTT.

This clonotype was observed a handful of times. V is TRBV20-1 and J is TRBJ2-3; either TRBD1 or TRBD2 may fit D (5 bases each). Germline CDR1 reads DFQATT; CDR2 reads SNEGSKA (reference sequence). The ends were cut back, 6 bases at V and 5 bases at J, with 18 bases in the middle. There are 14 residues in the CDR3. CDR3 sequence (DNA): TGCAGTGCCGTAGGGACGGGGCAGGGAGATACGCAGTATTTT. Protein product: CSAVGTGQGDTQYF.

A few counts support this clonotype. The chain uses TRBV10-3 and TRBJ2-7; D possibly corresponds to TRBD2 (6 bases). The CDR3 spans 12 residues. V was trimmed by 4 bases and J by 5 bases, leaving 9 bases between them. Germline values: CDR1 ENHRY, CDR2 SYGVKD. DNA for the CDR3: TGTGCCATCAGTGCGGAGGGGAACGAGCAGTACTTC. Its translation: CAISAEGNEQYF.

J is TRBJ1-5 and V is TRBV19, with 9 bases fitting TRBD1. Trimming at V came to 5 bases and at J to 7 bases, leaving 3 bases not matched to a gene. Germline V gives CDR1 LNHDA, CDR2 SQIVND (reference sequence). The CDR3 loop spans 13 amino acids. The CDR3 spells CASSAQGAQPQHF. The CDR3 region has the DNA TGTGCCAGTAGTGCACAGGGGGCCCAGCCCCAGCATTTT. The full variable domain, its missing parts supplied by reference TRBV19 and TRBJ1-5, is DGGITQSPKYLFRKEGQNVTLSCEQNLNHDAMYWYRQDPGQGLRLIYYSQIVNDFQKGDIAEGYSVSREKKESFPLTVTSAQKNPTAFYLCASSAQGAQPQHFGDGTRLSIL.

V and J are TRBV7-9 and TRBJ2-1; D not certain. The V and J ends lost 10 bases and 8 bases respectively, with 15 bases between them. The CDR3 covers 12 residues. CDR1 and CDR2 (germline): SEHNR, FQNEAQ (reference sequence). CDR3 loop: CATDISLDEQFF. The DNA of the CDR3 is TGTGCCACCGATATATCTCTCGATGAGCAGTTCTTC.

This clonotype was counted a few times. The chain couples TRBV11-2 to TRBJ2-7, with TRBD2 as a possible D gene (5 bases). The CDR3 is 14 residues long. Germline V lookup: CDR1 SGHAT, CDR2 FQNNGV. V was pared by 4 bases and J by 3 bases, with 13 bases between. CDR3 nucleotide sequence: TGTGCCAGCAGCTCCGCGCCCGGGAACTACGAGCAGTACGTC. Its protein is CASSSAPGNYEQYV.

CDR3 nucleotides: TGCGCCAGCAGCCTGAACGGACGGCCTGCGGACACCATATATTTT. Its protein product is CASSLNGRPADTIYF. The rearrangement joins TRBV5-1 to TRBJ1-3; no clear D. The CDR3 has 15 residues. Between the trimmed V and J ends, which lost 4 bases and 8 bases, there was a span of 19 bases. From germline, CDR1 is SGHRS and CDR2 YFSETQ.

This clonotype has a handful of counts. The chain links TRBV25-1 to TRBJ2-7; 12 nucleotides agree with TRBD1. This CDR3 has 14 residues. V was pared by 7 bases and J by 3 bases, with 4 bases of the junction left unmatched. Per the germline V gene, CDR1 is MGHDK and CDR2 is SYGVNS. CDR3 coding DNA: TGTGCCAGCACCGGGACAGGGGGCTTCTACGAGCAGTACTTC. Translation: CASTGTGGFYEQYF.

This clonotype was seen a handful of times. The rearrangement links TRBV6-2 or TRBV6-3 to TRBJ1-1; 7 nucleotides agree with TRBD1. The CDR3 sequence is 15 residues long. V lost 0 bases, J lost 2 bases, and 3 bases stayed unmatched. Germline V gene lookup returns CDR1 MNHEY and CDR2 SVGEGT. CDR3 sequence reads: CASSYSRGLNTEAFF. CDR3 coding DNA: TGTGCCAGCAGTTACTCGAGGGGGCTTAACACTGAAGCTTTCTTT.

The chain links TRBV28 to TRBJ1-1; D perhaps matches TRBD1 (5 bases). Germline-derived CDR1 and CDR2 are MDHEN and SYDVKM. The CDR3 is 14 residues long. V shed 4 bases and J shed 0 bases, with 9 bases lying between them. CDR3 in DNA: TGTGCCAGCAGTTCCAGGGTGCTGAACACTGAAGCTTTCTTT. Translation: CASSSRVLNTEAFF.